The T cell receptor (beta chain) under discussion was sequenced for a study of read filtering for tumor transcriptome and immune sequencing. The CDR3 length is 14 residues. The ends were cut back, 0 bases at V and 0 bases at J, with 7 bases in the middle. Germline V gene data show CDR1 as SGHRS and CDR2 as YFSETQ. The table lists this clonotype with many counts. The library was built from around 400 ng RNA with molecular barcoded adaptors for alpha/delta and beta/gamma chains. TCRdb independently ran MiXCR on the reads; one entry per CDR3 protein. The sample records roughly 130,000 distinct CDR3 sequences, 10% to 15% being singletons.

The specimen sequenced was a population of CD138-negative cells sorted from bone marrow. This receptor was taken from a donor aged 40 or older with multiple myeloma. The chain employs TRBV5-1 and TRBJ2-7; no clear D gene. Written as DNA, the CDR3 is TGCGCCAGCAGCTTGGAAGGTATCTCCTACGAGCAGTACTTC. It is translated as CASSLEGISYEQYF.